Described below is a single TCR beta chain sequence and its context. The record originates from a study of blood T cell repertoires in COVID-19. Study-wide background: Specimens from acute and convalescent COVID-19 originated in the United States, Italy and Spain. The cDNA or gDNA used as material had been derived from T cells, B-cell-depleted T cells, or PBMCs.

Produced via immunoSEQ multiplex PCR; TCRdb's table is partial and in-frame only. The table shows some 160,000 clones, with roughly 86% occurring only once. Followed over time, Seattle patients had been enrolled while infection was active. Material: peripheral blood. This sequence originates from a woman older than 75 with COVID-19, enrolled during active disease.

The CDR3 protein is CASQNPGCGETQYF. The CDR3, as DNA: TGCGCCAGCCAAAACCCGGGGTGTGGGGAGACCCAGTACTTC. The chain couples TRBV10-1 to TRBJ2-5; D perhaps matches TRBD2 (5 bases). This CDR3 is 14 amino acids long. From germline, CDR1 is WNHNN and CDR2 SYGVQD (reference sequence). Trimming stripped 8 bases from V and 5 bases from J, with 18 bases between.